Listed below are T cell receptor beta chains from one sample, sequenced in a study of cytotoxic CD8 clonotypes in ibrutinib-treated CLL. Here immunoSEQ multiplex PCR was the method, and the copy in TCRdb shows in-frame clones only, minus some. This sample yields some 350,000 clones, of which under 70% are seen a single time; roughly 6% belongs to the top ten. The material was PBMCs, obtained after 36 months of ibrutinib treatment. The receptors originated from a human donor with chronic lymphocytic leukemia. The CDR3 runs from the conserved cysteine through the conserved F or W. Fields, in order: CDR3 length, clone size, J gene, V gene, D gene, CDR3 DNA, CDR3 protein. The D gene is left open where the match is weak. Clone size is shown for a subset of rows, as once, few, many or a class of expanded clone.

18,few,TRBJ2-5,TRBV5-1,TRBD2,TGCGCCAGCAGCTCAGGACTAGCGGGGTTTCCCGTGGAAGAGACCCAGTACTTC,CASSSGLAGFPVEETQYF
12,few,TRBJ2-7,TRBV4-1,NA,TGCGCCAGCAGCCAAGCGGCGGGCGAGCAGTACTTC,CASSQAAGEQYF
14,once,TRBJ1-6,TRBV7-8,TRBD1,TGTGCCAGCAGCTTAGAACAGGGGTATTCACCCCTCCACTTT,CASSLEQGYSPLHF
15,NA,TRBJ2-7,TRBV19,TRBD1,TGTGCCAGTAGTTCTCGTAGGACAGGAGACTACGAGCAGTACTTC,CASSSRRTGDYEQYF
17,NA,TRBJ2-7,TRBV29-1,NA,TGCAGCGTTGCCCGCGGTTCTAGCGAGAGAACGGGCTACGAGCAGTACTTC,CSVARGSSERTGYEQYF
17,NA,TRBJ2-7,TRBV4-3,TRBD2,TGCGCCAGCAGCCAAGATAGCGGGCTAGCGGGAATCTACGAGCAGTACTTC,CASSQDSGLAGIYEQYF
16,few,TRBJ2-1,TRBV7-2,NA,TGTGCCAGCAGCTTACCGTTGAGGTTCTCCTACAATGAGCAGTTCTTC,CASSLPLRFSYNEQFF
15,once,TRBJ2-7,TRBV19,NA,TGTGCCAGTAGTATGTCCCAGGGTGCCCTCTACGAGCAGTACTTC,CASSMSQGALYEQYF
15,NA,TRBJ2-5,TRBV5-1,TRBD2,TGCGCCAGCAGCTTGGAAATAGCGGGGCAAGAGACCCAGTACTTC,CASSLEIAGQETQYF
15,once,TRBJ2-1,TRBV14,TRBD2,TGTGCCAGCAGCCAACGACTAGCGGGGACTCCACGGCAGTTCTTC,CASSQRLAGTPRQFF
15,NA,TRBJ2-7,TRBV25-1,NA,TGTGCCAGCAGTGAATCGAGGGCGAAACTCTACGAGCAGTACTTC,CASSESRAKLYEQYF
14,NA,TRBJ2-7,TRBV27,TRBD2,TGTGCCAGCGGCCATAGCGGGAGTAATCACGAGCAGTACTTC,CASGHSGSNHEQYF
15,NA,TRBJ2-3,TRBV29-1,NA,TGCAGCGTTGAGTCGGTGGCGTTCTTCACAGATACGCAGTATTTT,CSVESVAFFTDTQYF
17,NA,TRBJ2-2,TRBV4-1,TRBD2,TGCGCCAGCAGCCAAGATTTGGCGGGAGTGTCGACCGGGGAGCTGTTTTTT,CASSQDLAGVSTGELFF
20,NA,TRBJ1-3,TRBV7-6,TRBD1,TGTGCCAGCAGGCAATTCGGACAGGGTGGGTCCCTAGACTCTGGAAACACCATATATTTT,CASRQFGQGGSLDSGNTIYF
18,NA,TRBJ2-4,TRBV15,NA,TGTGCCACCAGCAGAGATAGGGGGATCCCTTTTGCCAAAAACATTCAGTACTTC,CATSRDRGIPFAKNIQYF
12,NA,TRBJ2-7,TRBV13,NA,TGTGCCAGCAGCTTAGAAGTTGGCGAGCAGTACTTC,CASSLEVGEQYF
14,NA,TRBJ2-2,TRBV11-3,TRBD1,TGTGCCAGCGGAACCGGGACAGGGACCGGGGAGCTGTTTTTT,CASGTGTGTGELFF